This is a list of T cell receptor beta chains from one sample in a study of CD49a tissue-resident CD8 T cells in human skin. Sequenced by immunoSEQ multiplex PCR; TCRdb stores in-frame clones only, minus some. The table records about 260 clones, 89% of them present only once. Sequencing was carried out using CD103+ CD49a- CD8+ T cells sorted from skin epidermis. Receptor source: a human donor in good health. The CDR3 runs from the conserved cysteine through the conserved F or W. The D gene is left open where the match is weak. Clone size appears in some rows only: once, few, many, or a class for an expanded clone.

V gene	J gene	clone size	D gene	CDR3 protein	CDR3 DNA
TRBV5-4	TRBJ2-7	-	TRBD1	CASSFRGQGNYEQYF	TGTGCCAGCAGCTTCAGGGGACAGGGAAACTACGAGCAGTACTTC
TRBV7-9	TRBJ2-7	few	-	CASSLVNGEQYF	TGTGCCAGCAGTTTGGTTAACGGCGAGCAGTACTTC
TRBV5-5	TRBJ2-3	once	TRBD2	CASSSEVPSGAPTDTQYF	TGTGCCAGCAGCTCCGAGGTTCCCAGCGGGGCCCCCACAGATACGCAGTATTTT
TRBV25-1	TRBJ2-7	-	TRBD2	CASSDSHWGGPYEQYF	TGTGCCAGCAGTGACTCGCACTGGGGGGGTCCCTACGAGCAGTACTTC
TRBV28	TRBJ2-1	-	-	CASSPRGGEVNEQFF	TGTGCCAGCAGTCCCCGGGGCGGGGAAGTCAATGAGCAGTTCTTC
TRBV15	TRBJ2-3	-	TRBD2	CATSLAGGSTDTQYF	TGTGCCACCAGCTTAGCGGGAGGGAGCACAGATACGCAGTATTTT
TRBV6-4	TRBJ2-1	-	TRBD1	CASSERGGTGGNEQFF	TGTGCCAGCAGTGAACGGGGCGGGACAGGGGGGAATGAGCAGTTCTTC
TRBV28	TRBJ2-7	once	-	CASSLFPEVYEQYF	TGTGCCAGCAGTTTATTCCCCGAGGTGTACGAGCAGTACTTC
TRBV6-1	TRBJ1-5	-	TRBD1	CASSEGQGPQPQHF	TGTGCCAGCAGTGAAGGACAGGGCCCTCAGCCCCAGCATTTT
TRBV15	TRBJ2-3	-	TRBD1	CATSRDRGQGTDTQYF	TGTGCCACCAGCAGAGATAGGGGACAGGGAACAGATACGCAGTATTTT
TRBV13	TRBJ2-4	-	-	CASSSPFGGDIQYF	TGTGCCAGCAGCTCCCCTTTTGGCGGGGACATTCAGTACTTC
TRBV27	TRBJ1-1	-	-	CASSSGLHGEAFF	TGTGCCAGCAGTTCCGGACTCCATGGTGAAGCTTTCTTT
TRBV27	TRBJ2-7	once	-	CASSQLLSGGEQYF	TGTGCCAGCAGCCAACTCCTTAGTGGGGGGGAGCAGTACTTC
TRBV6-4	TRBJ2-1	-	TRBD2	CASSESAGGGNNEQFF	TGTGCCAGCAGTGAATCGGCGGGAGGGGGAAACAATGAGCAGTTCTTC
TRBV2	TRBJ2-1	hyperexpanded	TRBD1	CASSEWTGDGDEQFF	TGTGCCAGCAGTGAATGGACAGGGGATGGGGATGAGCAGTTCTTC
TRBV15	TRBJ2-1	-	TRBD2	CATSRGASFLAGGSNEQFF	TGTGCCACCAGCAGAGGTGCCAGTTTTCTAGCGGGAGGGAGCAATGAGCAGTTCTTC
TRBV4-2	TRBJ2-7	-	TRBD2	CASSQPEGAGDHEQYF	TGTGCCAGCAGCCAGCCCGAGGGAGCGGGAGACCACGAGCAGTACTTC
TRBV6-4	TRBJ2-3	-	TRBD1	CASSERTGGPDTQYF	TGTGCCAGCAGCGAGCGGACAGGGGGTCCAGATACGCAGTATTTT
TRBV19	TRBJ2-7	-	TRBD1	CASSTPGQGSYEQYF	TGTGCCAGTAGTACCCCGGGACAGGGGTCCTACGAGCAGTACTTC
TRBV7-6	TRBJ2-5	once	-	CASSLWRKEETQYF	TGTGCCAGCAGCTTATGGCGGAAGGAAGAGACCCAGTACTTC
TRBV19	TRBJ2-3	-	-	CASSPGTFHTDTQYF	TGTGCCAGTAGTCCCGGGACTTTCCACACAGATACGCAGTATTTT
TRBV4-2	TRBJ2-6	-	-	CASTPGESHSGANVLTF	TGTGCCAGCACTCCCGGGGAATCCCACTCTGGGGCCAACGTCCTGACTTTC
TRBV11-2	TRBJ2-7	-	TRBD2	CASSIEPGLAGAREQYF	TGTGCCAGCAGCATCGAACCCGGACTAGCGGGAGCTCGGGAGCAGTACTTC
TRBV4-1	TRBJ2-4	-	TRBD2	CASSPGLAGVVAKNIQYF	TGCGCCAGCAGCCCAGGACTAGCGGGAGTGGTGGCCAAAAACATTCAGTACTTC
TRBV28	TRBJ2-2	-	-	CASSLVEVIRDNFTGELFF	TGTGCCAGCAGTTTAGTGGAGGTGATCCGGGATAACTTTACCGGGGAGCTGTTTTTT
TRBV6-1	TRBJ1-2	-	TRBD1	CASSELTGGGHGYTF	TGTGCCAGCAGTGAATTGACAGGGGGCGGGCATGGCTACACCTTC
TRBV6-4	TRBJ2-3	once	TRBD2	CASSEIAGERGDTQYF	TGTGCCAGCAGTGAAATAGCGGGAGAGCGAGGAGATACGCAGTATTTT
TRBV7-6	TRBJ2-2	-	TRBD1	CASSFRDRGRTGELFF	TGTGCCAGCAGCTTCCGGGACAGGGGACGGACCGGGGAGCTGTTTTTT
TRBV11-2	TRBJ1-1	-	TRBD1	CASSDRGSDTEAFF	TGTGCCAGCAGCGACAGGGGATCGGACACTGAAGCTTTCTTT
TRBV2	TRBJ2-7	-	TRBD2	CASTLTSGLSYEQYF	TGTGCCAGCACCCTTACTAGCGGGCTCTCCTACGAGCAGTACTTC
TRBV5-1	TRBJ2-7	-	-	CASGLTGSYEQYF	TGCGCCAGCGGCCTCACAGGTTCCTACGAGCAGTACTTC
TRBV28	TRBJ2-7	-	TRBD1	CASYPGQGIRGSYEQYF	TGTGCCAGCTATCCGGGACAGGGGATACGGGGCTCCTACGAGCAGTACTTC
TRBV6-1	TRBJ1-1	-	-	CASSDESQTEAFF	TGTGCCAGCAGTGACGAATCCCAGACTGAAGCTTTCTTT
TRBV29-1	TRBJ2-7	-	TRBD2	CSVGLAGDIYEQYF	TGCAGCGTAGGACTAGCGGGGGATATCTACGAGCAGTACTTC
TRBV7-8	TRBJ1-2	-	-	CASSLRGIGYGYTF	TGTGCCAGCAGCTTACGGGGAATCGGCTATGGCTACACCTTC
TRBV28	TRBJ2-7	once	TRBD1	CASSLATGGAYEQYF	TGTGCCAGCAGTTTAGCTACAGGGGGCGCCTACGAGCAGTACTTC
TRBV5-6	TRBJ2-1	-	TRBD2	CASSLIPSGYNEQFF	TGTGCCAGCAGCTTGATTCCTAGCGGGTACAATGAGCAGTTCTTC